The clone carrying this TCR beta chain was seen more than once but under ten times. Antigen specificity is unknown. The data stem from a study of CD8 T cells in ankylosing spondylitis. Study findings and constraints: Several of the motif variants were reported before in synovial fluid and blood from reactive arthritis. A motif of 7 to 9 highly homologous TCR beta variants was seen as apparently characteristic of ankylosing spondylitis blood.

Using quantitative 5'-RACE with molecular barcodes, the authors made TCR beta libraries. TCRdb analysed the 5' RACE reads with MiXCR anew, one entry per CDR3 protein. This sample carries a few hundred thousand distinct CDR3 sequences, less than 10% of them seen once, and the ten largest clones take roughly 14%. CDR3 size: 13 residues. The V end was cut by 10 bases, the J end by 0 bases, with 9 bases between. Germline V gene lookup returns CDR1 SGHDN and CDR2 FVKESK. The source material was blood, either unsorted or a sorted T cell fraction (not recorded which). The source is a male donor with ankylosing spondylitis. The gene calls are TRBV14 and TRBJ1-4; D is unresolved. DNA for the CDR3: TGTGCCACCTCGAGATCAACTAATGAAAAACTGTTTTTT. It translates to CATSRSTNEKLFF. Using reference TRBV14 and TRBJ1-4 for the parts outside the CDR3, the full variable domain is EAGVTQFPSHSVIEKGQTVTLRCDPISGHDNLYWYRRVMGKEIKFLLHFVKESKQDESGMPNNRFLAERTGGTYSTLKVQPAELEDSGVYFCATSRSTNEKLFFGSGTQLSVL.